The clone carrying this TCR beta chain was recorded many times. This specimen belongs to a study of molecular identifiers for immune sequencing clone quantification. V was pared by 0 bases and J by 7 bases, with 7 bases between. This CDR3 is built from 13 residues. CDR1 is LGHNA and CDR2 is YNFKEQ in the germline V gene. One entry per CDR3 protein results from TCRdb running MiXCR on the PCR reads. The sample consists of just over 35,000 distinct CDR3 sequences, under 20% of them appearing once. With 10%, 30% or 50% of RNA, roughly 17,000 to 1,000,000 naive CD8 T cells were sequenced. Researchers sorted naive CD8 T cells as cells that were CD8+CD4-CCR7+CD45RA+.

The origin of this receptor is a human donor in good health. Some libraries in this study had Jurkat cell RNA spiked in. The sample taken for sequencing was naive CD8+ T cells from blood, with Jurkat cell RNA spiked in. As for subset: FACS-sorted CD8+CD4-CCR7+CD45RA+ naive T cells. The chain is built from TRBV4-2 and TRBJ2-1; unclear D gene. CDR3 amino acids: CASSQDNGNEQFF. DNA for the CDR3: TGTGCCAGCAGCCAAGATAACGGTAATGAGCAGTTCTTC.